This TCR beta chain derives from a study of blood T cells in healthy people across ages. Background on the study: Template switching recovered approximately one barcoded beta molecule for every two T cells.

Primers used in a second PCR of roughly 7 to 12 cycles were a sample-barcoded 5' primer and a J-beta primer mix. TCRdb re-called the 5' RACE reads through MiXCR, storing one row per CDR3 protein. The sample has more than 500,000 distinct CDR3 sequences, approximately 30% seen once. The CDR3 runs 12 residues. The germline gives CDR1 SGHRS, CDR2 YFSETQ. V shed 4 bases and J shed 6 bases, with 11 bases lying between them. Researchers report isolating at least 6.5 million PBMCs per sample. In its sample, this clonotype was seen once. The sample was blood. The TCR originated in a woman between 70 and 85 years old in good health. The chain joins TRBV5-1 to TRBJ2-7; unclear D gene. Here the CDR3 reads CASSPGVSEQYF. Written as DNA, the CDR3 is TGCGCCAGCAGCCCAGGAGTTTCCGAGCAGTACTTC.